This T cell receptor (beta chain) originates from a study of shared clonotypes between healthy human individuals (dated by TCRdb to 2018 to 2020). The study in broad terms: The cohort included a few men and a couple of women between 18 and 49 years of age. For each donor, three plates each were used for CD4 naive and CD4 memory, two plates were used for CD8 naive, and one plate was used for CD8 memory. To estimate repertoire size and how much clonotype sharing occurs between individuals, the study deeply sequenced the blood TCR repertoires of several healthy adults. Different laboratories and diverse techniques were used to prepare libraries and sequence TCR repertoires, to increase sequencing depth and limit assay-specific biases. Between about 0.85 and 10 billion PBMCs per donor were obtained by leukapheresis.

Concerning this clone itself: Its antigen is unknown. Base qualities are not at hand, and no much larger clone is one base apart.

Based on the germline V gene (reference sequence), the CDR1 and CDR2 sequences are LNHDA and SQIVND. A distance of 19 bases separates the germline ends of V and J, which lose 3 bases and 5 bases respectively. Spanning cysteine to phenylalanine, the CDR3 consists of 16 amino acids. Kept here is only the CDR3 DNA, which spans 48 bases and is read in frame from base 1. The study at large found these results: Across a few donors, about 5.2% of naive CD4, around 3.3% of naive CD8, 2% to 2.5% of memory CD4, and under 0.45% of memory CD8 clonotypes were shared. Rarefaction of sorted-subset datasets indicated incomplete sequencing despite the large sequencing depth. Larger estimated clonotype richness was generally found for naive subsets than for memory subsets. Only blood was sampled, and tissue TCR repertoires likely differ from those in blood. Pairwise subsampling indicated that sequencing depth was expected to affect the degree of clonotype sharing among donors. The genetic and exposure-history diversity represented was limited by the small number of donors. Compared with non-shared clonotypes, clonotypes shared by all four sorted-subset donors had higher generation probabilities.

TCR CDR3 regions were amplified from genomic DNA by multiplex PCR using the deep immunoSEQ assay. For each cell subset, the extracted genomic DNA was distributed evenly across all wells of several immunoSEQ 96-well plates, and each plate served as one replicate. Each replicate PCR for sorted subsets received around 0.2 ug genomic DNA, equal to around 32,000 T cell genomes. Purified libraries were quantified with a Qubit 3.0 fluorometer, sized on a Bioanalyzer 2100, and re-quantified with the KAPA Library Quantification kit. Every immunoSEQ 96-well plate was sequenced on a dedicated single-read 150-cycle Illumina NextSeq 550 flow cell. The paper's data handling went like this. Because the immunoSEQ output included only junctional sequences and no quality scores, the filtering could not be the same as the filtering used for full-length reads. Sequences were annotated with PyIR, a Python wrapper for IgBLAST v1.9, using IMGT germline references to assign V/J genes and CDR3. Reads were removed for weak V/J assignments (E-value above 1e-6), missing CDR3, stop codons, out-of-frame junctions, or ambiguous translated residues. V3J clonotypes were defined as sequences sharing the same inferred V gene, J gene, and CDR3 amino acid sequence. The percentage overlap between two repertoires was calculated by dividing the number of shared unique clonotypes by the size of the smaller repertoire. Richness of each repertoire was evaluated using RTK rarefaction, the Chao1 estimator, and Recon v2.1 estimates of unobserved clonotypes. Generation probabilities were computed with OLGA for all TCRbeta clonotypes obtained by the gDNA method from four donors. Held by TCRdb, this immuneACCESS table contains in-frame sequences only and omits some clones. Under half of the omission traces to an unresolved V gene where checked; the cause of the rest is unknown. The DNA was the basis for D and trimming; V, J and clone size are from that table. The sample table records hundreds of thousands of clones; around 96% of these occur just once. The ten largest clones take up less than 0.12% of the sample.

For the CD8 naive samples, CD45RO-negative cells were positively selected for CCR7, yielding a CD45RA+CCR7+ population from which TemRA cells were excluded. Healthy HIV-negative adults with no recently reported acute infections or vaccinations were included as donors. Only Caucasian adults living in Nashville, Tennessee, USA were represented among the donors. After blood collection by leukapheresis, PBMCs were isolated using Ficoll-Histopaque density gradient centrifugation and then cryopreserved in the vapor phase of liquid nitrogen. Analytical flow cytometry was used to check the purity and quantity of every magnetically sorted T cell population. Genomic DNA was isolated from each sorted fraction and quantified by UV absorbance on a Nanodrop 2000c.

Sequenced sample: naive CD8+ T cells sorted from blood. Explained via the paper, the cell subset or site label denotes: CD45RA+CCR7+. This clonotype was obtained from a young woman in good health. The rearranged segments are TRBV19 and TRBJ1-2; a tentative D call is TRBD1 (6 bases match). The CDR3 region reads CASSIQQGIIIYGYTF. The sequenced DNA: TGTGCCAGTAGTATCCAACAGGGAATTATTATATATGGCTACACCTTC.